This T cell receptor (beta chain) was obtained from a study of cytomegalovirus exposure and HLA in healthy donors. Use of 60 Vbeta and 13 Jbeta primers characterized the PCR. Measured with immunoSEQ multiplex PCR; TCRdb has only the in-frame clones, and not every one. This sample has 140,000 to 150,000 clones, with approximately 65% found just once. CDR1 and CDR2 (germline): SGHRS, YFSETQ. Trimming removed 5 bases at V and 0 bases at J, with 9 bases between. The CDR3 runs 13 residues. Sequencing was performed on PBMCs. The rearrangement links TRBV5-1 to TRBJ2-7; D is possibly TRBD1 (6 bases). The receptor's source is a woman aged 55 to 70 in good health and CMV-seronegative. The CDR3 DNA is TGCGCCAGCAGTAGACAGGCCTCCTACGAGCAGTACTTC. It yields the protein CASSRQASYEQYF. Drawing the rest from reference TRBV5-1 and TRBJ2-7, the complete variable domain is KAGVTQTPRYLIKTRGQQVTLSCSPISGHRSVSWYQQTPGQGLQFLFEYFSETQRNKGNFPGRFSGRQFSNSRSEMNVSTLELGDSALYLCASSRQASYEQYFGPGTRLTVT.